This TCR beta chain was sequenced during a study of blood T cells in healthy people across ages. The authors ran a second PCR of 7 to 11 cycles using a sample-barcoded 5' primer and a J-beta primer mix. TCRdb re-analysed the 5' RACE reads in MiXCR, keeping a single row per CDR3 protein. The sample yields 700,000 or so distinct CDR3 sequences, 20% to 25% seen once. Concerning this clonotype itself: The antigen is unknown.

The V gene end was trimmed by 5 bases and the J gene end by 7 bases; junction bases not matched to a gene: 15. This CDR3 is built from 17 residues. Germline V lookup: CDR1 PRHDT, CDR2 FYEKMQ (reference sequence). Aged about 6 to 100, donors were systemically healthy Caucasians from Russia. Extraction of total RNA produced a minimum of 5 micrograms from each sample. Overall study results and limits: Diversity estimates from one million T cells were considered underestimates.

The sequenced material came from blood. The J gene is TRBJ2-1, the V gene TRBV13; TRBD2 matches 9 bases. This TCR was sampled from a man aged 65-85 years in good health. The CDR3 sequence: CASSPPLREGPLNEQFF. The CDR3 region has the DNA TGTGCCAGCAGCCCCCCACTGCGGGAGGGCCCCTTGAATGAGCAGTTCTTC.